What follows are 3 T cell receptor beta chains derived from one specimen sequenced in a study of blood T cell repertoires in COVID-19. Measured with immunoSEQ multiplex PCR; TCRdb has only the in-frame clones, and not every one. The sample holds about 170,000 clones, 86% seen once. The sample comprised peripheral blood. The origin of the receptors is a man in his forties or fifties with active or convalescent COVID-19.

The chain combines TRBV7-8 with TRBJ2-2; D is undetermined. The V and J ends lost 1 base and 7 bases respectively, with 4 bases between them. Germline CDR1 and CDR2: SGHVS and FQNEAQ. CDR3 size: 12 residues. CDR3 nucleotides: TGTGCCAGCAGCTTAGTTAGCGGGGAGCTGTTTTTT. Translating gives CASSLVSGELFF.

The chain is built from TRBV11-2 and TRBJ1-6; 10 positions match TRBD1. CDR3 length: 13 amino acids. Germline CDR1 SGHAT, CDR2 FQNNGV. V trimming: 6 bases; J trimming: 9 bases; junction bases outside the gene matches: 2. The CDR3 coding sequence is TGTGCCAGCAGTCGGGACAGGGGTTCACCCCTCCACTTT. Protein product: CASSRDRGSPLHF. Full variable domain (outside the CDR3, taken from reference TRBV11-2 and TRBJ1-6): EAGVAQSPRYKIIEKRQSVAFWCNPISGHATLYWYQQILGQGPKLLIQFQNNGVVDDSQLPKDRFSAERLKGVDSTLKIQPAKLEDSAVYLCASSRDRGSPLHFGNGTRLTVT.

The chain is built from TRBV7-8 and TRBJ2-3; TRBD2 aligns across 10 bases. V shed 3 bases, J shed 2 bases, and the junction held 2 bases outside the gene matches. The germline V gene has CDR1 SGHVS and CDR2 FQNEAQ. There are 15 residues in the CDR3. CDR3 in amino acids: CASSFTSGNTDTQYF. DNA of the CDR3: TGTGCCAGCAGCTTCACTAGCGGGAACACAGATACGCAGTATTTT.